This T cell receptor (beta chain) stems from a study of shared clonotypes between healthy human individuals. Across the whole study: CD4 naive cells filled three plates per donor, CD4 memory three, CD8 naive two and CD8 memory one.

Each cell subset's genomic DNA was divided evenly among several immunoSEQ plates. This table comes from immunoSEQ multiplex PCR, and its TCRdb copy is limited to in-frame clones, with some not included. The table records roughly 2 million clones, 95% of them present only once. The CDR3 totals 15 residues. Per the germline V gene, CDR1 is MNHNY and CDR2 is SVGAGI (reference sequence). The V end was cut by 5 bases, the J end by 5 bases, with 16 bases between. The chain is built from TRBV6-6 and TRBJ1-5; D is undetermined. The source of this sequence is a man younger than 35 in good health. Sequencing was performed on naive CD4+ T cells sorted from blood. Regarding subset: CD45RA+ positively selected. This CDR3 is CASSVPGIVDQPQHF. The CDR3 nucleotides read TGTGCCAGCAGTGTTCCCGGGATTGTGGATCAGCCCCAGCATTTT.